These 3 T cell receptor beta chains share one sample of origin, sequenced in a study of memory CD4+ T cells and cytomegalovirus serostatus. Assay used: immunoSEQ multiplex PCR; TCRdb lists only in-frame clones, some missing. The sample records about 40,000 clones, 60% to 85% being singletons. The sort gate was single viable CD3+CD4+CD8-CD45RO+ cells for memory CD4+ T cells. Input material: memory CD4+ T cells from blood. The receptor set was obtained from an adult in good health and CMV-seronegative.

V usage is TRBV28 and J usage is TRBJ2-2; TRBD2 matches 12 bases. This CDR3 is built from 15 residues. Germline assignment: CDR1 MDHEN and CDR2 SYDVKM. The J segment lost 7 bases and the V segment lost 6 bases, leaving 6 bases of the junction unmatched. The CDR3 region has the DNA TGTGCCAGCAGCCCGACTAGCGGGAGACACGGGGAGCTGTTTTTT. Translation gives CASSPTSGRHGELFF. Together with reference TRBV28 and TRBJ2-2, the CDR3 gives the full variable domain: DVKVTQSSRYLVKRTGEKVFLECVQDMDHENMFWYRQDPGLGLRLIYFSYDVKMKEKGDIPEGYSVSREKKERFSLILESASTNQTSMYLCASSPTSGRHGELFFGEGSRLTVL.

A remark on this clone: The junction does not match germline at one end; this may be a read error. The rearrangement links TRBV7-9 to TRBJ2-7; possibly TRBD1 for D (5 bases). The germline CDR1 and CDR2 sequences are SEHNR and FQNEAQ (reference sequence). This CDR3 is built from 11 residues. The CDR3 sequence: CASSFGGAWNF. The CDR3 DNA reads as TGTGCCAGCAGCTTCGGTGGGGCTTGGAACTTC.

In nucleotides, the CDR3 is TGTGCCAGCAGTTTCCTTTACAGGGTAGGGTATGGCTACACCTTC. Translating it yields CASSFLYRVGYGYTF. The chain uses TRBV28 and TRBJ1-2, with D perhaps matching TRBD1 (6 bases). The CDR3 length is 15 residues. From germline, CDR1 is MDHEN and CDR2 SYDVKM. Trimming removed 3 bases at V and 5 bases at J, with 16 bases between.